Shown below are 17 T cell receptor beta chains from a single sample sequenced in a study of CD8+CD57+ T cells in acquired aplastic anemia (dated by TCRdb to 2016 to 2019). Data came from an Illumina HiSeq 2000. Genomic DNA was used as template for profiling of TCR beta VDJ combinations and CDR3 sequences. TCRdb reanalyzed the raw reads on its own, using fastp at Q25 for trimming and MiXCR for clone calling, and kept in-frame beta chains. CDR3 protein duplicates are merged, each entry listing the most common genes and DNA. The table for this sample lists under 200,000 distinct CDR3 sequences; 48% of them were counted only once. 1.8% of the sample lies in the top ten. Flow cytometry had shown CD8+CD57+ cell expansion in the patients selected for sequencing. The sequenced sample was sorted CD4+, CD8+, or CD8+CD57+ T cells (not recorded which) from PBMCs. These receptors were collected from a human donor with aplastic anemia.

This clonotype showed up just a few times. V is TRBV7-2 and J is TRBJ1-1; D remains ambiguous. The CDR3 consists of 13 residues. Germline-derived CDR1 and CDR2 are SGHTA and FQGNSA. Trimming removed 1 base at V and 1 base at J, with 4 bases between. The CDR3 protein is CASSLDPNTEAFF. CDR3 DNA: TGTGCCAGCAGCTTAGATCCGAACACTGAAGCTTTCTTT.

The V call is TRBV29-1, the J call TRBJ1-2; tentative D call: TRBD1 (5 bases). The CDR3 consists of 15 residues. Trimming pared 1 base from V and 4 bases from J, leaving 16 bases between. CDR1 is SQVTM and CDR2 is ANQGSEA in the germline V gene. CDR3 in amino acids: CSVEGGGEGPYGYTF. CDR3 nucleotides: TGCAGCGTTGAAGGGGGCGGAGAGGGGCCCTATGGCTACACCTTC. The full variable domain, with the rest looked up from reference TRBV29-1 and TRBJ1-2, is SAVISQKPSRDICQRGTSLTIQCQVDSQVTMMFWYRQQPGQSLTLIATANQGSEATYESGFVIDKFPISRPNLTFSTLTVSNMSPEDSSIYLCSVEGGGEGPYGYTFGSGTRLTVV.

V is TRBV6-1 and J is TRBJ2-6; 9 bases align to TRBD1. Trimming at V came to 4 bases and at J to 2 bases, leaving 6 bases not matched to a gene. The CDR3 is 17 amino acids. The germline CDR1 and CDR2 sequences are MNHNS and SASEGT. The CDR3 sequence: CASSGKTGGTGANVLTF. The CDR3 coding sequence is TGTGCCAGCAGTGGAAAGACAGGGGGGACTGGGGCCAACGTCCTGACTTTC.

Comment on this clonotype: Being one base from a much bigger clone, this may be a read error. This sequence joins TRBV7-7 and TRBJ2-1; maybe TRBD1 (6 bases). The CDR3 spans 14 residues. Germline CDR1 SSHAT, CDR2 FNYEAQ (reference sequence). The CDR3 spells CASSLALQGGEQFF. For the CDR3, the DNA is TGTGCTAGCAGCTTAGCCCTACAGGGCGGTGAGCAGTTCTTC.

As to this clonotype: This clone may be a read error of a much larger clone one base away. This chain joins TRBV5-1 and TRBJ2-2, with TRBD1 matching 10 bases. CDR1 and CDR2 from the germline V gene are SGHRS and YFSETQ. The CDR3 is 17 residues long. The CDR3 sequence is CASSPDRGFWDTGELLF. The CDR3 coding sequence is TGCGCCAGCAGCCCGGACAGGGGGTTTTGGGACACCGGGGAGCTGCTTTTT.

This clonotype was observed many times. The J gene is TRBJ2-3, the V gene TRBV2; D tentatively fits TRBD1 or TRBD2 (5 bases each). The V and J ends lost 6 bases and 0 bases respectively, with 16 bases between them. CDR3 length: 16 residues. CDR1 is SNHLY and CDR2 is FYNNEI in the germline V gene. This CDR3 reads CASRPGAIASTDTQYF. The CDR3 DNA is TGTGCCAGCAGGCCCGGGGCCATTGCTAGCACAGATACGCAGTATTTT.

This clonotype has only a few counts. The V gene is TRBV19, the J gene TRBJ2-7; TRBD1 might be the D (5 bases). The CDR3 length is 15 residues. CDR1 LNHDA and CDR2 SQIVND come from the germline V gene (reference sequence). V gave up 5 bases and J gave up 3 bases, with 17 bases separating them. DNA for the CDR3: TGTGCCAGTAGTGGAATTCAGGGATTGATCTACGAGCAGTACTTC. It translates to CASSGIQGLIYEQYF.

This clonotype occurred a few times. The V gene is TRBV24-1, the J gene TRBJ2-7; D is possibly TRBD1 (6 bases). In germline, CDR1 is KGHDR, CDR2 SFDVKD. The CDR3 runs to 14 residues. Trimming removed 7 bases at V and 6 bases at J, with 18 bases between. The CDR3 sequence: CATSTTGAPLEQYF. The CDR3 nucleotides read TGTGCCACCAGCACGACAGGAGCTCCCCTCGAGCAGTACTTC.

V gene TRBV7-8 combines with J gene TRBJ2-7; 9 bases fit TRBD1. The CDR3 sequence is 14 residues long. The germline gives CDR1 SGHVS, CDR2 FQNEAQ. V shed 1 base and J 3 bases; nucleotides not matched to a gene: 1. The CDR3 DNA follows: TGTGCCAGCAGCTTAGTGGGACAGGGCTACGAGCAGTACTTC. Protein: CASSLVGQGYEQYF.

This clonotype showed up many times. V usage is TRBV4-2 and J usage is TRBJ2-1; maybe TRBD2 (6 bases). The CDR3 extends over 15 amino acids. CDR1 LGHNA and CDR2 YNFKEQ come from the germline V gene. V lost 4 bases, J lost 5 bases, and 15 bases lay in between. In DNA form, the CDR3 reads TGTGCCAGCAGCCTCTTAACGGGAGTTAACAATGAGCAGTTCTTC. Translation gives CASSLLTGVNNEQFF.

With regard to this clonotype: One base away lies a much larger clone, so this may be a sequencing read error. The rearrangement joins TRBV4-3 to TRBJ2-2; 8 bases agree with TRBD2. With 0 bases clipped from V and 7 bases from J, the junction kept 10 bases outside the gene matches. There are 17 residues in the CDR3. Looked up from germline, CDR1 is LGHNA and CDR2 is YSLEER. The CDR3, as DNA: TGCGCCAGCAGCCAAGATCTGAGCGGGGGCCCAGTCGGGGAGCTGTTTTTT. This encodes CASSQDLSGGPVGELFF.

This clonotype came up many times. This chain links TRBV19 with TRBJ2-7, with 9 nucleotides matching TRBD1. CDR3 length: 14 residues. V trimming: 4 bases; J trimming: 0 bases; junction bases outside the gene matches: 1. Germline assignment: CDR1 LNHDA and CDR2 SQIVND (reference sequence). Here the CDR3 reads CASSRGQGSYEQYF. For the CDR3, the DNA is TGTGCCAGTAGTAGGGGACAGGGCTCCTACGAGCAGTACTTC.

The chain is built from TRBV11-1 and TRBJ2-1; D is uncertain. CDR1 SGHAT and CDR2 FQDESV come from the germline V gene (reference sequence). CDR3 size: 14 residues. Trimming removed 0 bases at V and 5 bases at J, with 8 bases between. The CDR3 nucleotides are TGTGCCAGCAGCTTAGCTTTGGTGCACAATGAGCAGTTCTTC. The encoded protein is CASSLALVHNEQFF.

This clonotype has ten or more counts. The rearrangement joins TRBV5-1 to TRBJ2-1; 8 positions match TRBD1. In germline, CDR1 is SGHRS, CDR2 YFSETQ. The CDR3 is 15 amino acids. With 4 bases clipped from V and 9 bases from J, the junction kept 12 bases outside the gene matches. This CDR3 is CASSLGAGGTGEQFF. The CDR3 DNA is TGCGCCAGCAGCCTGGGGGCAGGGGGCACGGGTGAGCAGTTCTTC.

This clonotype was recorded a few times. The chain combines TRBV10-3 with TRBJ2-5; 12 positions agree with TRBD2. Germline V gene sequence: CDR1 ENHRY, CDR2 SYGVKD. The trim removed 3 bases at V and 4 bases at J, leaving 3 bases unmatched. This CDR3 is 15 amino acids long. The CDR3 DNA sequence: TGTGCCATCAGTGAAACTAGCGGGGGGACAGAGACCCAGTACTTC. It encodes CAISETSGGTETQYF.

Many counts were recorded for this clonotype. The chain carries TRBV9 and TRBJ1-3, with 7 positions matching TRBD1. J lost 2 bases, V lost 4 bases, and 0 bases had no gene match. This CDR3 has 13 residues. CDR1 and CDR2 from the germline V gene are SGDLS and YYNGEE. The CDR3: CASSQGAGNTIYF. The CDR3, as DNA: TGTGCCAGCAGCCAGGGGGCTGGAAACACCATATATTTT. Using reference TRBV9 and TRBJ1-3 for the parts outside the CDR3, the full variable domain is DSGVTQTPKHLITATGQRVTLRCSPRSGDLSVYWYQQSLDQGLQFLIQYYNGEERAKGNILERFSAQQFPDLHSELNLSSLELGDSALYFCASSQGAGNTIYFGEGSWLTVV.

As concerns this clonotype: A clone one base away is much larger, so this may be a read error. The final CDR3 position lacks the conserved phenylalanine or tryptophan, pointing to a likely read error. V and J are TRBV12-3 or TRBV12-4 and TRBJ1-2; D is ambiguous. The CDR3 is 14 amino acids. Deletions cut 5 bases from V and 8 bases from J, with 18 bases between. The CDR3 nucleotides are TGTGCCAGCAGTGCACTAGAAGGGATACGGGGCTACACCCTC. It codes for CASSALEGIRGYTL.